This T cell receptor (beta chain) comes out of a study of CD8 T cells in ankylosing spondylitis. The study's findings and limits: For ankylosing spondylitis blood, a TCR beta motif of several highly homologous variants appeared characteristic. Significant enrichment of disease-linked clones was reported in matched ankylosing spondylitis synovial fluid.

J lost 2 bases, V lost 7 bases, and 10 bases had no gene match. This CDR3 spans 15 amino acids. The germline gives CDR1 SEHNR, CDR2 FQNEAQ (reference sequence). Using its own MiXCR run on the 5' RACE reads, TCRdb lists one record per CDR3 protein. The table lists some 330,000 distinct CDR3 sequences, approximately 8% of them singletons. This clonotype was seen many times. Antigen: not known. This TCR was recovered from a male donor with ankylosing spondylitis. The V and J genes are TRBV7-9 and TRBJ2-7, with 8 bases fitting TRBD1. The sample consisted of blood, either unsorted or a sorted T cell fraction (not recorded which). The chain's CDR3 is CASTDRGSNPYEQYF. Written as DNA, the CDR3 is TGTGCCAGCACCGACAGGGGTTCCAACCCCTACGAGCAGTACTTC.